These 24 T cell receptor beta chains originate from one sample sequenced in a study of shared clonotypes between healthy human individuals. Using immunoSEQ multiplex PCR, the repertoire was profiled, and TCRdb retains in-frame clones only, with some absent. The repertoire holds fewer than 1.6 million clones, with roughly 98.5% as singletons. Sequencing used naive CD4+ T cells sorted from blood. Subset here: CD45RA+ positively selected. All receptors come from a young man in good health.

The V and J genes are TRBV30 and TRBJ2-7; TRBD1 matches 7 bases. This CDR3 region has 14 residues. V gave up 3 bases and J gave up 2 bases; unmatched junction bases: 7. CDR1 and CDR2 from the germline V gene are GTSNPN and SVGIG (reference sequence). The CDR3 bases are TGTGCCTGGAGCCAAATTGACAGGGCCTACGAGCAGTACTTC. Encoded protein: CAWSQIDRAYEQYF.

The chain carries TRBV6-1 and TRBJ2-2; a weak D match, TRBD2 (6 bases). CDR1 MNHNS and CDR2 SASEGT come from the germline V gene. The CDR3 has 14 residues. The V and J ends lost 8 bases and 2 bases respectively, with 12 bases between them. The DNA for the CDR3 is TGTGCCAGCGGGGCGGGACTCAACACCGGGGAGCTGTTTTTT. This encodes CASGAGLNTGELFF.

The J gene is TRBJ1-4, the V gene TRBV7-9; D uncertain. The V gene lost 5 bases and the J gene lost 7 bases, with 8 bases spanning the gap. CDR1 and CDR2 (germline): SEHNR, FQNEAQ (reference sequence). The CDR3 has 12 amino acids. The CDR3 DNA reads TGTGCCAGCAGCCGGGGTTCTGAAAAACTGTTTTTT. Amino acids: CASSRGSEKLFF.

To note about this clone: At one end, the junction sequence differs from germline, possibly due to a read error. This chain connects TRBV5-4 to TRBJ2-2, with 8 bases matching TRBD2. The germline V gene encodes CDR1 SGHNT and CDR2 YYREEE (reference sequence). The CDR3 has 16 amino acids. For the CDR3, the DNA is TGTGCCAGCAGCCAATCCCCGGGGGGGCGAGGGGAGCTGCCCTATTTT. This gives the protein CASSQSPGGRGELPYF.

The chain employs TRBV11-2 and TRBJ2-7, with 10 bases aligning to TRBD1. The germline gives CDR1 SGHAT, CDR2 FQNNGV. With V trimmed by 5 bases and J by 7 bases, 11 bases remained unmatched. There are 15 residues in the CDR3. The CDR3 nucleotides are TGTGCCAGCAGCCCCAGAGACAGGGGGCTTGGAGAGCAGTACTTC. It is translated as CASSPRDRGLGEQYF.

The chain is built from TRBV20-1 and TRBJ2-1; a possible D gene is TRBD2 (5 bases). The CDR3 spans 11 residues. Trimming removed 6 bases from V and 9 bases from J, with 12 bases in between. CDR1 is DFQATT, CDR2 SNEGSKA, per germline (reference sequence). The CDR3, as DNA: TGCAGTGCGACGGGAACGGTTGAGCAGTTCTTC. Translated, it gives CSATGTVEQFF.

The chain employs TRBV5-1 and TRBJ2-3; no definite D call. Trimming took off 1 base at V and 3 bases at J, with 9 bases between the two ends. Per the germline V gene, CDR1 is SGHRS and CDR2 is YFSETQ. This CDR3 region has 14 residues. The CDR3 DNA reads as TGCGCCAGCAGCTTGTTATCGGGTACAGATACGCAGTATTTT. Its translation: CASSLLSGTDTQYF.

The CDR3 is CASSANRGGELFF. The CDR3 DNA is TGTGCCAGCAGCGCCAACAGGGGCGGGGAGCTGTTTTTT. The chain uses TRBV9 and TRBJ2-2, with 7 bases aligning to TRBD1. V trimming: 3 bases; J trimming: 7 bases; junction bases outside the gene matches: 3. The germline V gene has CDR1 SGDLS and CDR2 YYNGEE. This CDR3 is built from 13 residues.

CDR3 coding DNA: TGTGCCAGCAGCCATCAGGACTCTGGAAACACCATATATTTT. It translates to CASSHQDSGNTIYF. The gene calls are TRBV14 and TRBJ1-3; D gene ambiguous. The germline gives CDR1 SGHDN, CDR2 FVKESK. The CDR3 is 14 amino acids. Trimming cost V 3 bases and J 0 bases, with 6 bases left between them.

The rearrangement links TRBV6-1 to TRBJ1-5, with D possibly being TRBD1 (5 bases). This CDR3 contains 18 residues. CDR1 is MNHNS, CDR2 SASEGT, per germline. V was cut by 3 bases and J by 4 bases, with 22 bases left in between. CDR3 protein: CASSDQERVTKGNQPQHF. The CDR3 nucleotides read TGTGCCAGCAGTGATCAAGAGCGGGTTACCAAGGGGAATCAGCCCCAGCATTTT.

The chain carries TRBV5-6 and TRBJ1-3; 7 bases align to TRBD1. V lost 5 bases, J lost 3 bases, and 11 bases stayed unmatched. Germline V gene sequence: CDR1 SGHDT, CDR2 YYEEEE. The CDR3 runs 16 residues. The CDR3 protein is CASSRNRGVFGNTIYF. The CDR3 bases are TGTGCCAGCAGTCGAAACAGGGGCGTCTTTGGAAACACCATATATTTT.

The chain uses TRBV7-8 and TRBJ1-5, with no clear D. Germline V gene sequence: CDR1 SGHVS, CDR2 FQNEAQ. V lost 2 bases and J 7 bases, leaving 12 bases between the germline ends. The length of the CDR3 is 14 residues. CDR3 DNA: TGTGCCAGCAGCTTATATGGGGAGTCCCAGCCCCAGCATTTT. Its translation: CASSLYGESQPQHF. Full variable domain (missing parts from reference TRBV7-8 and TRBJ1-5): GAGVSQSPRYKVAKRGQDVALRCDPISGHVSLFWYQQALGQGPEFLTYFQNEAQLDKSGLPSDRFFAERPEGSVSTLKIQRTQQEDSAVYLCASSLYGESQPQHFGDGTRLSIL.

This chain joins TRBV27 and TRBJ2-1, with 15 bases identical to TRBD2. The CDR3 loop spans 16 amino acids. Germline V gene lookup returns CDR1 MNHEY and CDR2 SMNVEV (reference sequence). V dropped 4 bases and J dropped 5; count of bases not matched to a gene: 3. The CDR3 nucleotides are TGTGCCAGCAGTTCGAGGACTAGCGGGAGGGACAATGAGCAGTTCTTC. Residues: CASSSRTSGRDNEQFF.

The chain links TRBV9 to TRBJ2-6; 7 nucleotides line up with TRBD2. V dropped 0 bases and J dropped 4; count of bases not matched to a gene: 10. This CDR3 is 18 amino acids long. The germline gives CDR1 SGDLS, CDR2 YYNGEE. CDR3 protein: CASSVVAAGVAGANVLTF. CDR3 bases: TGTGCCAGCAGCGTAGTAGCGGCGGGAGTGGCAGGGGCCAACGTCCTGACTTTC.

Turning to this clone: Other DNA sequences in this specimen translate into the identical CDR3. The V gene is TRBV28, the J gene TRBJ1-5; TRBD1 might be the D (5 bases). The CDR3 has 13 amino acids. Germline assignment: CDR1 MDHEN and CDR2 SYDVKM. The V gene lost 6 bases and the J gene lost 3 bases, with 9 bases spanning the gap. The DNA for the CDR3 is TGTGCCAGCAGGACAGAATCCAATCAGCCCCAGCATTTT. Amino acids: CASRTESNQPQHF. Using reference TRBV28 and TRBJ1-5 for the parts outside the CDR3, the full variable domain is DVKVTQSSRYLVKRTGEKVFLECVQDMDHENMFWYRQDPGLGLRLIYFSYDVKMKEKGDIPEGYSVSREKKERFSLILESASTNQTSMYLCASRTESNQPQHFGDGTRLSIL.

The J gene is TRBJ2-5, the V gene TRBV5-1; perhaps TRBD2 as D (7 bases). This CDR3 has 16 amino acids. Germline CDR1 SGHRS, CDR2 YFSETQ. Trimming pared 1 base from V and 5 bases from J, leaving 18 bases between. DNA of the CDR3: TGCGCCAGCAGCTTGTTGTCTAGCGGAGGGGGGGAGACCCAGTACTTC. It is translated as CASSLLSSGGGETQYF.

A remark on this clone: One end of the junction fails to match germline, which may point to a read error. V usage is TRBV5-1 and J usage is TRBJ1-1; 7 bases line up with TRBD1. CDR3 length: 15 residues. Germline assignment: CDR1 SGHRS and CDR2 YFSETQ. The CDR3 loop reads CVSSFSGQKNTEAFF. CDR3 nucleotide sequence: TGCGTCAGCAGCTTCTCGGGACAGAAGAACACTGAAGCTTTCTTT. Full variable domain (outside the CDR3, taken from reference TRBV5-1 and TRBJ1-1): KAGVTQTPRYLIKTRGQQVTLSCSPISGHRSVSWYQQTPGQGLQFLFEYFSETQRNKGNFPGRFSGRQFSNSRSEMNVSTLELGDSALYLCVSSFSGQKNTEAFFGQGTRLTVV.

The chain joins TRBV28 to TRBJ2-2; 9 bases are shared with TRBD1. The CDR3 length is 17 residues. The germline gives CDR1 MDHEN, CDR2 SYDVKM. The junction had 10 bases not matched to a gene; V was cut back by 4 bases and J by 4 bases. Here the CDR3 DNA reads TGTGCCAGCAGTTCCCAACGACAGGGGGGAGCCACCGGGGAGCTGTTTTTT. Its translation is CASSSQRQGGATGELFF.

V usage is TRBV5-6 and J usage is TRBJ1-1, with TRBD1 matching over 7 bases. The V segment lost 3 bases and the J segment 1 base; nucleotides outside the gene matches: 15. Per germline, CDR1 SGHDT and CDR2 YYEEEE. This CDR3 region has 18 residues. Here the CDR3 reads CASSSRGEAGRANTEAFF. In DNA form, the CDR3 reads TGTGCCAGCAGCTCCAGGGGGGAGGCAGGGAGGGCGAACACTGAAGCTTTCTTT.

The chain has TRBV6-1 and TRBJ2-7; D is possibly TRBD1 (6 bases). Trimming removed 6 bases from V and 0 bases from J, with 12 bases in between. The CDR3 covers 14 residues. Germline loops: CDR1 MNHNS, CDR2 SASEGT. CDR3 sequence: CASRRQVDSYEQYF. The CDR3 region has the DNA TGTGCCAGCAGGCGACAGGTTGACTCCTACGAGCAGTACTTC.

CDR3 protein: CASRRDRANEQYF. CDR3 coding DNA: TGTGCCAGCCGCCGGGACAGGGCCAATGAGCAGTACTTC. V is TRBV28 and J is TRBJ2-7; TRBD1 agrees at 9 bases. V trimming: 8 bases; J trimming: 7 bases; junction bases outside the gene matches: 9. The CDR3 spans 13 residues. In germline, CDR1 is MDHEN, CDR2 SYDVKM.

The chain couples TRBV9 to TRBJ2-1, with D possibly matching TRBD2 (6 bases). Germline CDR1 SGDLS, CDR2 YYNGEE. V was cut by 1 base and J by 3 bases, with 11 bases left in between. The CDR3 is 15 amino acids. In nucleotides, the CDR3 is TGTGCCAGCAGCGTATCCACGGGAGACTACAATGAGCAGTTCTTC. This gives the protein CASSVSTGDYNEQFF.

The chain employs TRBV11-2 and TRBJ2-7; maybe TRBD1 (6 bases). The length of the CDR3 is 14 residues. Between the trimmed V and J ends, which lost 3 bases and 2 bases, there was a span of 11 bases. Germline CDR1 SGHAT, CDR2 FQNNGV. The CDR3: CASSFETGPYEQYF. The DNA for the CDR3 is TGTGCCAGCAGCTTCGAGACAGGCCCCTACGAGCAGTACTTC.

The J gene is TRBJ1-5, the V gene TRBV6-1, with 9 bases that match TRBD1. CDR3 length: 15 residues. V shed 7 bases and J 2 bases; nucleotides not matched to a gene: 6. Germline V lookup: CDR1 MNHNS, CDR2 SASEGT. The chain's CDR3 is CASIRDRVGNQPQHF. As DNA, the CDR3 is TGTGCCAGCATACGGGACAGGGTTGGCAATCAGCCCCAGCATTTT.